This passage covers 10 T cell receptor beta chains from one sample sequenced in a study of shared clonotypes between healthy human individuals. The table came from immunoSEQ multiplex PCR; TCRdb's copy has only in-frame clones and leaves some out. The sample comprises roughly 1,000,000 clones, about four fifths of which are singletons, and about 0.52% rests with the top ten. Sequencing was done on a sample of memory CD4+ T cells from PBMCs. Documented subset: CD45RA-negative fraction. The receptors shown here come from a man younger than 35 in good health. Some clones in this sample may be carry-over from other donors' samples.

The chain couples TRBV18 to TRBJ2-2; D is unresolved. CDR3 length equals 14 residues. V gave up 0 bases and J gave up 4 bases, with 6 bases separating them. Germline values: CDR1 KGHSH, CDR2 LQKENI. The CDR3 region is CASSPPRFTGELFF. The DNA of the CDR3 is TGTGCCAGCTCACCACCGAGATTCACCGGGGAGCTGTTTTTT.

J is TRBJ2-5 and V is TRBV4-2; 7 bases match TRBD1. After removal of 2 bases from V and 4 bases from J, the junction contained 10 bases not matched to a gene. The germline V gene encodes CDR1 LGHNA and CDR2 YNFKEQ. The CDR3 length is 16 residues. CDR3 region: CASSQRGTDRLETQYF. The CDR3 nucleotides read TGTGCCAGCAGCCAAAGGGGGACGGACAGGCTAGAGACCCAGTACTTC.

The CDR3 coding sequence is TGTGCCAGCAGCTTAATGAGACTAGCGGGAGCAAGCTACGAGCAGTACTTC. Protein: CASSLMRLAGASYEQYF. The chain joins TRBV7-2 to TRBJ2-7, with 12 bases that match TRBD2. The V gene's germline CDR1 is SGHTA and CDR2 FQGNSA. CDR3 length: 17 residues. V gave up 2 bases and J gave up 3 bases; unmatched junction bases: 8.

This chain uses TRBV5-1 with TRBJ2-1, with 12 bases that match TRBD2. Germline CDR1 reads SGHRS; CDR2 reads YFSETQ. This CDR3 comprises 16 residues. V was clipped by 6 bases and J by 9 bases; unmatched bases: 13. CDR3: CASKGPTSGSAGEQFF. CDR3 sequence (DNA): TGCGCCAGCAAGGGGCCGACTAGCGGGAGCGCGGGTGAGCAGTTCTTC.

This clone was seen only a few times. The chain joins TRBV28 to TRBJ1-5; D is unresolved. Germline V gene sequence: CDR1 MDHEN, CDR2 SYDVKM. The V end was cut by 10 bases, the J end by 0 bases, with 7 bases between. The CDR3 has 12 residues. This chain's CDR3 is CATAISNQPQHF. The CDR3 coding sequence is TGTGCCACCGCGATTAGCAATCAGCCCCAGCATTTT.

The chain combines TRBV4-1 with TRBJ2-1; 7 bases align to TRBD1. The V and J ends lost 1 base and 8 bases, in that order; junction bases with no gene match: 5. This CDR3 has 14 residues. The germline gives CDR1 MGHRA, CDR2 YSYEKL. CDR3: CASSQAGTVHEQFF. CDR3 bases: TGCGCCAGCAGCCAAGCCGGGACAGTACATGAGCAGTTCTTC.

The chain carries TRBV5-1 and TRBJ1-4; TRBD1 aligns across 9 bases. With 0 bases clipped from V and 11 bases from J, the junction kept 8 bases outside the gene matches. Germline CDR1 and CDR2: SGHRS and YFSETQ. The CDR3 covers 15 residues. This CDR3 reads CASSLAAGQGSKLFF. The CDR3 nucleotides are TGCGCCAGCAGCTTGGCCGCTGGACAGGGGTCGAAACTGTTTTTT.

This clone has just a few counts. V and J are TRBV5-4 and TRBJ1-2, with 12 bases identical to TRBD1. The CDR3 is 14 residues long. With 4 bases clipped from V and 6 bases from J, the junction kept 4 bases outside the gene matches. Per the germline V gene, CDR1 is SGHNT and CDR2 is YYREEE (reference sequence). In nucleotides, the CDR3 is TGTGCCAGCAGCCGGGACAGGGGGCATAATGGCTACACCTTC. Its translation: CASSRDRGHNGYTF. The full variable domain, with the rest looked up from reference TRBV5-4 and TRBJ1-2, is ETGVTQSPTHLIKTRGQQVTLRCSSQSGHNTVSWYQQALGQGPQFIFQYYREEENGRGNFPPRFSGLQFPNYSSELNVNALELDDSALYLCASSRDRGHNGYTFGSGTRLTVV.

The gene calls are TRBV5-1 and TRBJ2-5; TRBD1 matches at 7 bases. The junction had 7 bases not matched to a gene; V was cut back by 0 bases and J by 5 bases. From germline, CDR1 is SGHRS and CDR2 YFSETQ. CDR3 length: 15 amino acids. This CDR3 is CASSLGQGFWETQYF. The CDR3 DNA reads as TGCGCCAGCAGCTTGGGACAGGGATTTTGGGAGACCCAGTACTTC.

V gene TRBV7-9 combines with J gene TRBJ2-7; 7 nucleotides match TRBD2. The germline gives CDR1 SEHNR, CDR2 FQNEAQ (reference sequence). After removal of 4 bases from V and 3 bases from J, the junction contained 9 bases not matched to a gene. The CDR3 loop spans 15 amino acids. Written as DNA, the CDR3 is TGTGCCAGCAGCTCCCTCCGGGAGGAGAGCTACGAGCAGTACTTC. Translating it yields CASSSLREESYEQYF.